The sequence of this TCR beta chain was determined in a study of blood T cells in healthy people across ages. A second roughly 7 to 12 cycle PCR used barcoded and J-beta primers. One entry per CDR3 protein results from TCRdb running MiXCR on the 5' RACE reads. The sample comprises 1.2 million to 1.5 million distinct CDR3 sequences, 42% of which are singletons, and approximately 7.9% rests with the top ten. The V and J ends lost 7 bases and 2 bases respectively, with 8 bases between them. Germline-derived CDR1 and CDR2 are LGHDT and YNNKEL (reference sequence). CDR3 length: 12 amino acids. Material: blood. This clonotype was sampled from a woman aged 18-35 years in good health. This chain connects TRBV3-1 to TRBJ1-1; D is unresolved. The CDR3 region is CASKSGNTEAFF. CDR3 in DNA: TGTGCCAGCAAAAGTGGTAACACTGAAGCTTTCTTT. The complete variable domain, with remaining parts taken from reference TRBV3-1 and TRBJ1-1, reads DTAVSQTPKYLVTQMGNDKSIKCEQNLGHDTMYWYKQDSKKFLKIMFSYNNKELIINETVPNRFSPKSPDKAHLNLHINSLELGDSAVYFCASKSGNTEAFFGQGTRLTVV.